The rows below give T cell receptor beta chains drawn from one sample of a study of T cell responses to AZD1222 COVID-19 vaccine. Assay used: immunoSEQ multiplex PCR; TCRdb lists only in-frame clones, some missing. The repertoire has 75,000 to 100,000 clones, 85% to 90% of them found once; the top ten carry 8.4%. Specimen: peripheral blood, collected on day 0 of AZD1222 vaccination. These receptor sequences come from an adult in good health. The CDR3 runs from the conserved cysteine through the conserved F or W. A D gene is named only where the DNA matches it firmly. Size values are once, few and many counts, or a class for expanded clones, and some rows have none.

TRBV28	.	TRBD1	TRBJ2-7	CASPPSGDRGRGWDEQYF	TGTGCCAGCCCCCCCAGTGGGGACAGGGGGCGGGGATGGGACGAGCAGTACTTC
TRBV4-2	.	.	TRBJ2-1	CASSLDTNNEQFF	TGTGCCAGCAGCCTCGACACAAACAATGAGCAGTTCTTC
TRBV6-5	.	.	TRBJ1-4	CASRTAQGTNEKLFF	TGTGCCAGCAGAACAGCCCAGGGGACTAATGAAAAACTGTTTTTT
TRBV11-2	once	.	TRBJ1-6	CASSDHDSYNSPLHF	TGTGCCAGCAGCGACCACGACTCCTATAATTCACCCCTCCACTTT
TRBV7-2	.	.	TRBJ2-4	CASSLATGNIQYF	TGTGCCAGCAGCCTAGCGACAGGAAACATTCAGTACTTC
TRBV30	.	TRBD1	TRBJ1-2	CAWSAFGQGVMFGYTF	TGTGCCTGGAGTGCATTCGGACAGGGGGTGATGTTTGGCTACACCTTC
TRBV9	.	.	TRBJ2-1	CASSVKMNEQFF	TGTGCCAGCAGCGTCAAAATGAATGAGCAGTTCTTC
TRBV28	.	.	TRBJ1-2	CASSLPERGLGGYTF	TGTGCCAGCAGTTTACCTGAACGTGGCCTAGGGGGCTACACCTTC
TRBV19	.	TRBD1	TRBJ1-2	CASSTNRGAVGGYTF	TGTGCCAGTAGTACTAACAGGGGGGCGGTCGGCGGCTACACCTTC
TRBV6-4	.	.	TRBJ2-6	CASSDFSGANVLTF	TGTGCCAGCAGTGACTTCTCTGGGGCCAACGTCCTGACTTTC
TRBV5-4	.	TRBD1	TRBJ2-7	CASSLQGAYEQYF	TGTGCCAGCAGCCTACAGGGGGCCTACGAGCAGTACTTC
TRBV27	.	TRBD1	TRBJ2-7	CASNKQGSYEQYF	TGTGCCAGCAACAAACAGGGGTCCTACGAGCAGTACTTC
TRBV6-5	.	.	TRBJ1-1	CASSYDGPTEAFF	TGTGCCAGCAGTTATGACGGGCCCACTGAAGCTTTCTTT
TRBV27	.	.	TRBJ1-2	CASSLGRLYGYTF	TGTGCCAGCAGTTTAGGAAGGCTCTATGGCTACACCTTC
TRBV7-9	.	.	TRBJ1-5	CASSLEASNQPQHF	TGTGCCAGCAGCTTAGAGGCCAGCAATCAGCCCCAGCATTTT
TRBV5-4	.	.	TRBJ1-2	CASSYPPGTNYGYTF	TGTGCCAGCAGTTATCCGCCGGGGACTAACTATGGCTACACCTTC
TRBV19	few	.	TRBJ1-6	CASRESNSPLHF	TGTGCGAGCAGGGAGAGCAATTCACCCCTCCACTTT
TRBV5-8	.	TRBD2	TRBJ2-5	CASSSGTSGGEQETQYF	TGTGCCAGCAGTTCCGGGACTAGCGGGGGGGAGCAAGAGACCCAGTACTTC
TRBV5-4	.	.	TRBJ1-4	CASSPQQDEKLFF	TGTGCCAGCAGCCCACAACAGGATGAAAAACTGTTTTTT
TRBV6-2/TRBV6-3	.	TRBD2	TRBJ2-1	CASSLAGGPVNEQFF	TGTGCCAGCAGCCTAGCGGGGGGGCCTGTCAATGAGCAGTTCTTC
TRBV27	.	.	TRBJ1-5	CASSFRREGQPQHF	TGTGCCAGCAGTTTTCGTAGGGAAGGGCAGCCCCAGCATTTT
TRBV18	.	.	TRBJ1-5	CASSPDGQGQPQHF	TGTGCCAGCTCACCCGATGGGCAAGGTCAGCCCCAGCATTTT
TRBV5-5	.	TRBD1	TRBJ2-7	CASSPGQNSYEQYF	TGTGCCAGCAGCCCGGGACAGAACTCCTACGAGCAGTACTTC
TRBV19	.	TRBD1	TRBJ1-6	CASSIPSHRGSPLHF	TGTGCCAGTAGTATTCCTTCCCACAGGGGTTCACCCCTCCACTTT
TRBV6-5	.	.	TRBJ1-2	CASSRETFYGYTF	TGTGCCAGCTCCAGGGAAACATTCTATGGCTACACCTTC
TRBV24-1	.	.	TRBJ1-5	CATIKGGMDNQPQHF	TGTGCCACCATAAAAGGGGGGATGGACAATCAGCCCCAGCATTTT
TRBV7-7	.	.	TRBJ2-5	CASGPQETQYF	TGTGCCTCGGGGCCCCAAGAGACCCAGTACTTC
TRBV19	.	.	TRBJ1-1	CASSISYTEAFF	TGTGCCAGTAGTATCTCTTACACTGAAGCTTTCTTT
TRBV23-1	.	.	TRBJ1-1	CASSQPARQLNTEAFF	TGCGCCAGCAGTCAACCGGCACGACAGCTGAACACTGAAGCTTTCTTT
TRBV11-3	.	TRBD2	TRBJ2-3	CASTPGGGDPDTQYF	TGTGCCAGCACCCCCGGCGGGGGGGATCCAGATACGCAGTATTTT
TRBV5-6	once	TRBD1	TRBJ1-2	CASSWWDRGHGYTF	TGTGCCAGCAGCTGGTGGGACAGGGGGCATGGCTACACCTTC
TRBV6-4	.	.	TRBJ2-1	CARQGHYNEQFF	TGTGCCAGACAGGGTCACTACAATGAGCAGTTCTTC
TRBV19	once	TRBD1	TRBJ1-4	CASSRLTGPTNEKLFF	TGTGCCAGTAGTAGATTGACAGGGCCAACTAATGAAAAACTGTTTTTT
TRBV4-1	.	TRBD1	TRBJ2-7	CASSQASGGPPYEQYF	TGCGCCAGCAGCCAAGCATCAGGGGGTCCTCCCTACGAGCAGTACTTC
TRBV18	.	TRBD2	TRBJ2-1	CASTDAAGGFYNEQFF	TGTGCCAGCACGGATGCCGCGGGGGGGTTTTACAATGAGCAGTTCTTC
TRBV4-1	.	.	TRBJ2-7	CASSQGTAISYEQYF	TGCGCCAGCAGCCAAGGAACAGCTATCTCCTACGAGCAGTACTTC
TRBV15	.	.	TRBJ1-2	CATRRFGYGYTF	TGTGCCACCAGGAGGTTTGGCTATGGCTACACCTTC
TRBV5-1	.	.	TRBJ1-1	CASSGYTLNTEAFF	TGCGCCAGCAGCGGATACACCCTGAACACTGAAGCTTTCTTT
TRBV15	.	.	TRBJ2-7	CATSRNRGPDYEQYF	TGTGCCACCAGCAGGAATCGGGGGCCCGACTACGAGCAGTACTTC
TRBV20-1	once	.	TRBJ1-1	CSGQMNTEAFF	TGCAGCGGACAGATGAACACTGAAGCTTTCTTT
TRBV18	.	.	TRBJ2-2	CASSPPNTGNTGELFF	TGTGCCAGCTCACCACCGAACACAGGGAACACCGGGGAGCTGTTTTTT
TRBV3-1/TRBV3-2	.	TRBD1	TRBJ2-7	CASSQGDRVYEQYF	TGTGCCAGCAGCCAAGGGGACAGGGTCTACGAGCAGTACTTC
TRBV29-1	.	.	TRBJ2-5	CSVGLPEETQYF	TGCAGCGTTGGCCTCCCAGAAGAGACCCAGTACTTC
TRBV7-2	.	.	TRBJ1-5	CASTSTPRDQPQHF	TGTGCCAGCACCTCTACCCCCAGGGATCAGCCCCAGCATTTT
TRBV28	.	.	TRBJ2-3	CASVTGGATDTQYF	TGTGCCAGTGTCACAGGGGGGGCGACAGATACGCAGTATTTT